This entry lists 4 T cell receptor beta chains sequenced from one sample in a study of CD8 T cells in Susac syndrome. With random hexamers, 0.5 to 1 ug RNA was reverse transcribed. One entry per CDR3 protein results from TCRdb running MiXCR on the immunoSEQ multiplex PCR reads. The sample has about 250,000 distinct CDR3 sequences, 90% to 95% seen once. Source material: CD4+ T cells from PBMCs. All receptors derive from a human donor with multiple sclerosis.

The V call is TRBV6-1, the J call TRBJ2-6; D unclear. With 6 bases removed from V and 3 bases from J, the gap between germline ends came to 9 bases. The germline V gene encodes CDR1 MNHNS and CDR2 SASEGT. The length of the CDR3 is 14 residues. The CDR3 region is CASRKLGGANVLTF. CDR3 coding DNA: TGTGCCAGCAGAAAATTGGGTGGGGCCAACGTCCTGACTTTC.

This clonotype was seen once. The genes are TRBV5-1 and TRBJ1-5; D is perhaps TRBD1 (6 bases). The V gene lost 0 bases and the J gene lost 5 bases, with 12 bases spanning the gap. CDR3 length equals 15 residues. From germline, CDR1 is SGHRS and CDR2 YFSETQ. CDR3 nucleotide sequence: TGCGCCAGCAGCTTGGCAGGGGCCGCGGATCAGCCCCAGCATTTT. Encoded protein: CASSLAGAADQPQHF.

The rearrangement joins TRBV5-6 to TRBJ1-2; 11 positions match TRBD1. V was pared by 0 bases and J by 5 bases, with 3 bases of the junction left unmatched. Germline lookup yields CDR1 SGHDT and CDR2 YYEEEE. The CDR3 contains 15 residues. CDR3 sequence (DNA): TGTGCCAGCAGCTTGGCCGGACAGGGGGCTTATGGCTACACCTTC. The encoded protein is CASSLAGQGAYGYTF.

The chain employs TRBV6-6 and TRBJ1-1, with D possibly being TRBD1 (5 bases). The CDR3 runs to 16 residues. CDR1 and CDR2 from the germline V gene are MNHNY and SVGAGI (reference sequence). The ends were cut back, 2 bases at V and 0 bases at J, with 13 bases in the middle. CDR3 coding DNA: TGTGCCAGCAGTTACGAGCAGGGCTCCCTGAACACTGAAGCTTTCTTT. Encoded protein: CASSYEQGSLNTEAFF.